This T cell receptor beta chain is from a study of blood T cell repertoires in COVID-19. Across the whole study: The United States, Italy and Spain provided the acute and convalescent COVID-19 samples. The analysed material was cDNA or gDNA that came from T cells, B-cell-depleted T cells, or PBMCs.

Study processing details: Researchers report that nucleated cell counts were estimated from reference gene primer amplification. Data came from immunoSEQ multiplex PCR; TCRdb stores just in-frame clones and leaves some out. The V and J calls and clone size are taken from that table; D and trimming were inferred from the DNA. The sample includes approximately 400,000 clones, around 92% of them seen just once. Germline CDR1 and CDR2: DFQATT and SNEGSKA (reference sequence). Trimming took 6 bases from V and 5 from J; bases not matched to a gene: 3. The CDR3 spans 11 residues. The sequencing sample was made of peripheral blood. This sequence joins TRBV20-1 and TRBJ1-1; 7 bases match TRBD1. This receptor was taken from a man in his forties with acute or convalescent COVID-19. The CDR3 is CSAPTGTEAFF. As DNA, the CDR3 is TGCAGTGCACCGACAGGGACTGAAGCTTTCTTT.